Listed below are T cell receptor beta chains from one sample, sequenced in a study of tumor-infiltrating lymphocytes in localized non-small cell lung cancer. Generated by immunoSEQ multiplex PCR, the TCRdb table keeps only in-frame clones and is missing some. The sample includes about 23,000 clones, 69% of them seen just once. The sequenced material came from lung tumor tissue. Receptors originate from a human donor with non-small cell lung cancer. Both conserved end residues are part of each CDR3. The D gene is left open where the match is weak. Not all rows give a size; the values are once, few, many and, for expanded clones, a class.

size: few; V: TRBV6-1; D: NA; J: TRBJ1-5; CDR3: CASSDLGGNQPQHF; DNA: TGTGCCAGCAGTGACCTGGGGGGCAATCAGCCCCAGCATTTT
size: medium-sized; V: TRBV5-1; D: TRBD2; J: TRBJ2-2; CDR3: CASLPSGVNTGELFF; DNA: TGCGCCAGCCTACCTAGCGGGGTGAACACCGGGGAGCTGTTTTTT
size: few; V: TRBV7-2; D: NA; J: TRBJ1-3; CDR3: CASSLGNSGNTIYF; DNA: TGTGCCAGCAGCTTAGGGAACTCTGGAAACACCATATATTTT
size: few; V: TRBV9; D: NA; J: TRBJ1-4; CDR3: CASSPGTRFEKLFF; DNA: TGTGCCAGCAGCCCCGGGACCCGATTTGAAAAACTGTTTTTT
size: NA; V: TRBV5-1; D: NA; J: TRBJ2-5; CDR3: CASSLEETQYF; DNA: TGCGCCAGCAGCTTGGAGGAGACCCAGTACTTC
size: NA; V: TRBV7-2; D: NA; J: TRBJ2-5; CDR3: CASSFAGLRQRETQYF; DNA: TGTGCCAGCAGCTTTGCGGGGCTCAGACAGCGAGAGACCCAGTACTTC
size: medium-sized; V: TRBV4-2; D: NA; J: TRBJ1-5; CDR3: CASSRQQTNQPQHF; DNA: TGTGCCAGCAGCCGTCAACAAACCAATCAGCCCCAGCATTTT
size: NA; V: TRBV9; D: NA; J: TRBJ2-1; CDR3: CASSVGSEGEQFF; DNA: TGTGCCAGCAGCGTCGGGAGTGAAGGTGAGCAGTTCTTC
size: large; V: TRBV19; D: TRBD1; J: TRBJ1-2; CDR3: CASSSSGTAYGYTF; DNA: TGTGCCAGTAGTTCGTCCGGGACAGCCTATGGCTACACCTTC
size: NA; V: TRBV30; D: TRBD1; J: TRBJ2-7; CDR3: CAFEGTDISYEQYF; DNA: TGTGCCTTCGAGGGGACAGACATCTCCTACGAGCAGTACTTC
size: NA; V: TRBV18; D: NA; J: TRBJ2-6; CDR3: CASSPSSGANVLTF; DNA: TGTGCCAGCTCACCCAGCTCTGGGGCCAACGTCCTGACTTTC
size: NA; V: TRBV10-2; D: TRBD2; J: TRBJ2-1; CDR3: CASSDWRESVEQFF; DNA: TGCGCCAGCAGTGACTGGCGGGAGTCGGTTGAGCAGTTCTTC
size: NA; V: TRBV14; D: NA; J: TRBJ2-5; CDR3: CASSQEGGPQETQYF; DNA: TGTGCCAGCAGCCAAGAAGGGGGGCCTCAAGAGACCCAGTACTTC
size: medium-sized; V: TRBV6-1; D: NA; J: TRBJ1-4; CDR3: CASSEGQENEKLFF; DNA: TGTGCCAGCAGTGAAGGACAGGAGAATGAAAAACTGTTTTTT
size: NA; V: TRBV7-9; D: TRBD2; J: TRBJ2-1; CDR3: CASSNAGTSSLGEQFF; DNA: TGTGCCAGCAGCAACGCCGGGACTAGTTCCTTGGGGGAGCAGTTCTTC
size: NA; V: TRBV18; D: NA; J: TRBJ2-3; CDR3: CASSPVLSTDTQYF; DNA: TGTGCCAGCTCACCGGTCCTTAGCACAGATACGCAGTATTTT
size: NA; V: TRBV15; D: TRBD2; J: TRBJ2-3; CDR3: CVTSIQTSGRKDTQYF; DNA: TGTGTCACCAGCATTCAGACTAGCGGGAGGAAAGATACGCAGTATTTT